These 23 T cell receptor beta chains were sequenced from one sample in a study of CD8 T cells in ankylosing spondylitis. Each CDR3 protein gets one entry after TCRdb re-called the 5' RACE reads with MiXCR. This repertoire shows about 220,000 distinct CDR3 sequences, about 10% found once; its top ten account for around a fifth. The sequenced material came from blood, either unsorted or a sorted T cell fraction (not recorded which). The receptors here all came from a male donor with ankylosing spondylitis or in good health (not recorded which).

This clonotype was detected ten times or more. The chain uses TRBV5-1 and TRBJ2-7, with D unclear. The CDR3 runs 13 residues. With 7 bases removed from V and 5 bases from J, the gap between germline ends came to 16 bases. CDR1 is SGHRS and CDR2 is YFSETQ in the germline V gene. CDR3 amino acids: CASRDTNSDEQYF. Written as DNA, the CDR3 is TGCGCCAGCCGTGATACGAACTCGGACGAGCAGTACTTC.

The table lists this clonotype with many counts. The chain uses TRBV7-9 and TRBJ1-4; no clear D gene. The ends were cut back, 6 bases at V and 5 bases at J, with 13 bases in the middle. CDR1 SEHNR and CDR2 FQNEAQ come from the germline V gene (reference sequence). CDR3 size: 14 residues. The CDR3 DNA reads TGTGCCAGCAGTTTCAACTCGGCCAATGAAAAACTGTTTTTT. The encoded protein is CASSFNSANEKLFF.

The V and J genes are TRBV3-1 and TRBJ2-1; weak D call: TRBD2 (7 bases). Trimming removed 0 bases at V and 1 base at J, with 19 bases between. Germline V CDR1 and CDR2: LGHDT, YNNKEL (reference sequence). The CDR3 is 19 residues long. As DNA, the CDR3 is TGTGCCAGCAGCCAAGATGAAGGGGGGGGCTGGTTTTCCTACAATGAGCAGTTCTTC. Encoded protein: CASSQDEGGGWFSYNEQFF.

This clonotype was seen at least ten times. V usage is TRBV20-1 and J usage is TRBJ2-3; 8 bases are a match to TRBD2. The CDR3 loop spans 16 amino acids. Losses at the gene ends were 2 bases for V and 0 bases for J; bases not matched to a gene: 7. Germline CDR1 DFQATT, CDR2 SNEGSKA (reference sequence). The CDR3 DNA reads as TGCAGTGCTAGACGTGCTAGCGGGCAAAGCACAGATACGCAGTATTTT. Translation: CSARRASGQSTDTQYF.

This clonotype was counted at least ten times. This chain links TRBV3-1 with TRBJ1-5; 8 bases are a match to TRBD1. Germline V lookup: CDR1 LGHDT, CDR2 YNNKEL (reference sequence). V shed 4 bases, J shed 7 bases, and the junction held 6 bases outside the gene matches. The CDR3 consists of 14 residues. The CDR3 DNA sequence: TGTGCCAGCAGCCCCGACAGGGGTGAACAGCCCCAGCATTTT. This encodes CASSPDRGEQPQHF. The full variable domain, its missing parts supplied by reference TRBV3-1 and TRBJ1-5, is DTAVSQTPKYLVTQMGNDKSIKCEQNLGHDTMYWYKQDSKKFLKIMFSYNNKELIINETVPNRFSPKSPDKAHLNLHINSLELGDSAVYFCASSPDRGEQPQHFGDGTRLSIL.

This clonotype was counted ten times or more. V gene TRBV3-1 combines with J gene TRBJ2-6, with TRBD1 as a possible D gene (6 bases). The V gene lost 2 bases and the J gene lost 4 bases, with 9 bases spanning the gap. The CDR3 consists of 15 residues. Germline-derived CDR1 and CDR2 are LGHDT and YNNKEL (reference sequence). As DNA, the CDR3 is TGTGCCAGCAGCCAAAAGGGGACAGGGGCCAACGTCCTGACTTTC. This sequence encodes CASSQKGTGANVLTF.

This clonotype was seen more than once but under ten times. CDR3 nucleotides: TGTGCCAGCAGCTTTAGTAGGGAACATGAGCAGTTCTTC. This sequence encodes CASSFSREHEQFF. The rearrangement uses TRBV5-5 and TRBJ2-1; no firm D call. V lost 2 bases and J 8 bases, leaving 11 bases between the germline ends. This CDR3 contains 13 residues. CDR1 is SGHKS and CDR2 is YYEKEE in the germline V gene (reference sequence).

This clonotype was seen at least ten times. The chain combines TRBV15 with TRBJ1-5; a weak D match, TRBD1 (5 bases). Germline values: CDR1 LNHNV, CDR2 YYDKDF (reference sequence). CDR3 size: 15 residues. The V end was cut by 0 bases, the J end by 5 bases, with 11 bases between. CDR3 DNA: TGTGCCACCAGCAGAGATCATCGGGGGTATCAGCCCCAGCATTTT. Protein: CATSRDHRGYQPQHF.

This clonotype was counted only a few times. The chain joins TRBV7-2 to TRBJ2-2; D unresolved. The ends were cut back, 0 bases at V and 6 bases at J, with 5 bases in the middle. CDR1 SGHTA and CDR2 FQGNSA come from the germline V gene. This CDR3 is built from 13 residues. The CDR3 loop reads CASSLAGSGELFF. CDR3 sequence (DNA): TGTGCCAGCAGCTTAGCAGGGTCCGGGGAGCTGTTTTTT.

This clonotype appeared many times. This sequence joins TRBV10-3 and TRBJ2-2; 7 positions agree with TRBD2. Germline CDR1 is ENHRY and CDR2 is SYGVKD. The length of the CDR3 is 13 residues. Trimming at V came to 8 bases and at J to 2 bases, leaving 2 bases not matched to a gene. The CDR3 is CAIQRGNTGELFF. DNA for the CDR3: TGTGCCATCCAGCGGGGAAACACCGGGGAGCTGTTTTTT.

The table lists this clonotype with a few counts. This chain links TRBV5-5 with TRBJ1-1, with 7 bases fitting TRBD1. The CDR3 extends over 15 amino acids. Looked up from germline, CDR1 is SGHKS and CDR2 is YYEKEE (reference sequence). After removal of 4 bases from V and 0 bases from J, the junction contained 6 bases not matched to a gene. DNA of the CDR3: TGTGCCAGCAGCCGTCAGGGGGGAGTGAACACTGAAGCTTTCTTT. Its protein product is CASSRQGGVNTEAFF.

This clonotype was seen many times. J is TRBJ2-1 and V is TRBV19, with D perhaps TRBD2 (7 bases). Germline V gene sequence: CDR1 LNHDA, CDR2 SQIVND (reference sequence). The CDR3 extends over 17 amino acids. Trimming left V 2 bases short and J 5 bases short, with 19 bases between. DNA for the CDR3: TGTGCCAGTAGTATATCGAATACGGGGGGCCCTGACAATGAGCAGTTCTTC. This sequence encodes CASSISNTGGPDNEQFF.

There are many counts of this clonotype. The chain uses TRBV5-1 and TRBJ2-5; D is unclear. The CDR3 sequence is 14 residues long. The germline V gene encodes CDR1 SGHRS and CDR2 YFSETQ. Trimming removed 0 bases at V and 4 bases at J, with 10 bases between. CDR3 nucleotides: TGCGCCAGCAGCTTGGAGGCGGTCCGAGAGACCCAGTACTTC. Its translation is CASSLEAVRETQYF.

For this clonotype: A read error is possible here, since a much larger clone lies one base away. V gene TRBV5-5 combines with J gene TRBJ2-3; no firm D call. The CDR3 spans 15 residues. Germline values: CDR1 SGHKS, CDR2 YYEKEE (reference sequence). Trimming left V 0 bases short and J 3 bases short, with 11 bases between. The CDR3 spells CASSLAPCGTDTQYF. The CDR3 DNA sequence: TGTGCCAGCAGCTTGGCACCATGTGGGACAGATACGCAGTATTTT.

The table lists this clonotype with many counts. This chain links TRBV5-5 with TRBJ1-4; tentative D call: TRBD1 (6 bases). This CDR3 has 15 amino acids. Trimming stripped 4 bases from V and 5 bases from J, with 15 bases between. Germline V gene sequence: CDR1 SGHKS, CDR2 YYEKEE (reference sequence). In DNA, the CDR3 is TGTGCCAGCAGCCTGACGACAGGAGGAAATGAAAAACTGTTTTTT. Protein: CASSLTTGGNEKLFF.

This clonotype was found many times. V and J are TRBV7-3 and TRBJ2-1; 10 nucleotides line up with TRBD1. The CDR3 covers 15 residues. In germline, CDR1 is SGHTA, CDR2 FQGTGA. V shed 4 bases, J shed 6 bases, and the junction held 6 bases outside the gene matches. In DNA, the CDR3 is TGTGCCAGCAGCTCGGGACAGGGGAGCCCCAATGAGCAGTTCTTC. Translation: CASSSGQGSPNEQFF. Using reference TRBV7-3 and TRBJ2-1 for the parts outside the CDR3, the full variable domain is GAGVSQTPSNKVTEKGKYVELRCDPISGHTALYWYRQSLGQGPEFLIYFQGTGAADDSGLPNDRFFAVRPEGSVSTLKIQRTERGDSAVYLCASSSGQGSPNEQFFGPGTRLTVL.

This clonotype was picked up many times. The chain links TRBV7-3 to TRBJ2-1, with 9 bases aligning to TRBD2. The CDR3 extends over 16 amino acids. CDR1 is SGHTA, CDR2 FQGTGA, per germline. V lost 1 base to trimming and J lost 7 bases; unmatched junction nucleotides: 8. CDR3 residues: CASSLMAASGENEQFF. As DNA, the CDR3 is TGTGCCAGCAGCTTAATGGCGGCTAGCGGGGAAAATGAGCAGTTCTTC.

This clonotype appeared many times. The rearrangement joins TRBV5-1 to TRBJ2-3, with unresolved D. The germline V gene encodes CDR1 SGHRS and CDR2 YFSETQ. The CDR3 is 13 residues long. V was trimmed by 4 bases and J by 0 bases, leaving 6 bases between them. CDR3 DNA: TGCGCCAGCAGCAAGCCTAGCACAGATACGCAGTATTTT. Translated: CASSKPSTDTQYF.

The CDR3 coding sequence is TGTGCCAGCAGGGTACAGCTTGGGTCTGGAAACACCATATATTTT. Its translation: CASRVQLGSGNTIYF. The chain is built from TRBV12-3 or TRBV12-4 and TRBJ1-3; D not certain. This CDR3 has 15 amino acids. Trimming removed 6 bases at V and 1 base at J, with 13 bases between.

The CDR3 DNA follows: TGCGCCAGCAGCTGGGGCCAAGATCTAGCGGGGGGGTCCGCAGATACGCAGTATTTT. Residues: CASSWGQDLAGGSADTQYF. The rearrangement uses TRBV5-1 and TRBJ2-3; TRBD2 agrees at 12 bases. J was trimmed by 4 bases and V by 3 bases; bases with no gene match: 15. The CDR3 is made up of 19 amino acids. Germline loops: CDR1 SGHRS, CDR2 YFSETQ.

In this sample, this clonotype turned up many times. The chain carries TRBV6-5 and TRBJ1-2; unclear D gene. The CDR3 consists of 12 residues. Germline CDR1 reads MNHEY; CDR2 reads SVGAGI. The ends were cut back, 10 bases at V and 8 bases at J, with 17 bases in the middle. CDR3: CATLPFRGGYTF. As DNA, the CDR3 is TGTGCCACCCTCCCATTTCGAGGGGGCTACACCTTC.

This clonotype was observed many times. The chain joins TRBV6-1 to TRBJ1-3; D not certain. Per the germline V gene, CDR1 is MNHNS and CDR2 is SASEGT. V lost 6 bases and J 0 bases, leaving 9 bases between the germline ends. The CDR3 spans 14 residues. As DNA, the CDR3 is TGTGCCAGCAGAGAGGGTTTCTCTGGAAACACCATATATTTT. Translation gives CASREGFSGNTIYF.

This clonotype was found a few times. CDR3 sequence: CASRRTSGVAETQYF. As DNA, the CDR3 is TGTGCCAGCAGGAGGACTAGCGGGGTAGCAGAGACCCAGTACTTC. This sequence joins TRBV12-3 or TRBV12-4 and TRBJ2-5, with TRBD2 matching over 12 bases. V shed 6 bases, J shed 4 bases, and the junction held 6 bases outside the gene matches. This CDR3 spans 15 amino acids.